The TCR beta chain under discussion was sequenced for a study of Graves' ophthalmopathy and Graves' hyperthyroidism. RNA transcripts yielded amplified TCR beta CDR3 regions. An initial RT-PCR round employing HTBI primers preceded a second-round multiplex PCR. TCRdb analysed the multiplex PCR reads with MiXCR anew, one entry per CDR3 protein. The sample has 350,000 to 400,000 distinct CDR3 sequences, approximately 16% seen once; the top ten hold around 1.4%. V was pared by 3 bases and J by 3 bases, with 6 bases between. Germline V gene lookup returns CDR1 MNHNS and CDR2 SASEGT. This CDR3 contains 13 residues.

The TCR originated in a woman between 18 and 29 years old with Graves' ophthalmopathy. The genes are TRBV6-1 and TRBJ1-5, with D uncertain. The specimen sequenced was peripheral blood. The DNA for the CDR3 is TGTGCCAGCAGTGACTTGGACAATCAGCCCCAGCATTTT. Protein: CASSDLDNQPQHF.